Here is one T cell receptor (beta chain) with its context. The antigen remains unidentified. This sample stems from a study of T cell repertoires in cytomegalovirus infection. Study at large: In the study, CMV epitopes included recently identified HLA-C-restricted and well-studied HLA-B-restricted ones. Matching HLA type and CMV infection were both indicated by public TCR beta signatures.

Losses at the gene ends were 6 bases for V and 2 bases for J; bases not matched to a gene: 13. Germline CDR1 SGHVT, CDR2 SQSDAQ. The CDR3 length is 16 residues. TCRdb called the reads again in MiXCR, with one record for every CDR3 protein. The data contain 250,000 to 300,000 distinct CDR3 sequences, roughly a fifth of them seen just once; the ten biggest clones take up roughly 19%. Study observations and caveats: HLA-C-restricted CMV clonotypes gave the most frequent clonotype in two of eight donors.

The chain uses TRBV7-4 and TRBJ2-7, with TRBD2 matching 7 bases. This sample comprised cultured PBMCs, obtained from culture after CMV antigen stimulation. The TCR originated in a human donor in good health (CMV status not recorded). Some clones in this sample may be carry-over from other donors' samples. CDR3 amino acids: CASRHPGGTKTYEQYF. CDR3 coding DNA: TGTGCCAGCAGACATCCCGGGGGGACTAAGACCTACGAGCAGTACTTC.